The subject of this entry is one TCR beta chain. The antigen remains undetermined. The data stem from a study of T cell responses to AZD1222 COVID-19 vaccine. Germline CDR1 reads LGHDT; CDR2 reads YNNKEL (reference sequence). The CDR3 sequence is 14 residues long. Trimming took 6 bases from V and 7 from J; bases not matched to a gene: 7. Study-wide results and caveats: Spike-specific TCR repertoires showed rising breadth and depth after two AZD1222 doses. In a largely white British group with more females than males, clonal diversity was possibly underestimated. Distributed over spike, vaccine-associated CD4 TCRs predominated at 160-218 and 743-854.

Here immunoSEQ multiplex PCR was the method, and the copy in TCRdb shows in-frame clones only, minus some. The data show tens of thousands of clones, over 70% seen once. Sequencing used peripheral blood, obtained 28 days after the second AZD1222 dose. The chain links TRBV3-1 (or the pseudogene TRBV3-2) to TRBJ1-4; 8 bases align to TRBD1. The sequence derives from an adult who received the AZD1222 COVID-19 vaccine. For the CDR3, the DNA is TGTGCCAGCAGACCCACAGGGGGGAGTGAAAAACTGTTTTTT. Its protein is CASRPTGGSEKLFF.